The source of this T cell receptor beta chain is a study of CD8 T cell repertoires and HIV-1 epitope variants. Germline CDR1 SGHNT, CDR2 YYREEE (reference sequence). The CDR3 is made up of 12 amino acids. V gave up 7 bases and J gave up 5 bases, with 9 bases separating them. This table comes from immunoSEQ multiplex PCR, and its TCRdb copy is limited to in-frame clones, with some not included. The data hold thousands of clones, with 50% to 70% observed a single time. This clone appeared a single time. What it binds is not known. Material for sequencing was cultured CD8+ T cells derived from PBMCs. The J gene is TRBJ1-4, the V gene TRBV5-4; D not resolved. The TCR originated in a male donor with HIV. The CDR3 sequence: CASGEGNEKLFF. The CDR3 DNA sequence: TGTGCCAGCGGAGAAGGGAATGAAAAACTGTTTTTT.